The 27 T cell receptor beta chains below all came from one sample that was sequenced in a study of vaccination and CD4 T cells after COVID-19. With the Oncomine TCR Beta short-read assay, DNA from cultured CD4+ T cells was sequenced. One entry per CDR3 protein results from TCRdb running MiXCR on the PCR reads. In the table there are over 20,000 distinct CDR3 sequences, 44% of which are singletons. These TCRs are of unknown antigen specificity. Treatment meaning: roughly 10-day PBMC culture with coronavirus spike peptide pools or control peptides (ViraFEST assay). The material sequenced was CD4+ T cells from blood, cultured in vitro, taken before SARS-CoV-2 vaccination. The receptors shown here come from a human donor who received a COVID-19 vaccine.

The V call is TRBV27, the J call TRBJ1-4, with a weak D call TRBD1 (6 bases). The CDR3 contains 14 residues. Trimming pared 4 bases from V and 11 bases from J, leaving 17 bases between. Per germline, CDR1 MNHEY and CDR2 SMNVEV (reference sequence). CDR3 bases: TGTGCCAGCAGTTCGACAGGCGTCCCCGGGAAACTGTTTTTT. Translating gives CASSSTGVPGKLFF.

The chain employs TRBV19 and TRBJ1-2, with 12 bases matching TRBD1. There are 14 residues in the CDR3. Germline lookup yields CDR1 LNHDA and CDR2 SQIVND (reference sequence). V shed 5 bases, J shed 8 bases, and the junction held 6 bases outside the gene matches. The CDR3 DNA sequence: TGTGCCAGTAGTCCGGGACAGGGGGCGCTCGGCTACACCTTC. It is translated as CASSPGQGALGYTF. Variable domain in full (rest from reference TRBV19 and TRBJ1-2): DGGITQSPKYLFRKEGQNVTLSCEQNLNHDAMYWYRQDPGQGLRLIYYSQIVNDFQKGDIAEGYSVSREKKESFPLTVTSAQKNPTAFYLCASSPGQGALGYTFGSGTRLTVV.

This clonotype occurred a few times. The chain couples TRBV6-5 to TRBJ1-6; D is ambiguous. The CDR3 consists of 13 residues. Trimming removed 3 bases from V and 7 bases from J, with 7 bases in between. Germline V gene data show CDR1 as MNHEY and CDR2 as SVGAGI. CDR3 sequence reads: CASSYNRNSPLHF. CDR3 nucleotides: TGTGCCAGCAGTTATAACAGAAATTCACCCCTCCACTTT.

This chain links TRBV7-2 with TRBJ2-5, with TRBD2 matching over 8 bases. Per germline, CDR1 SGHTA and CDR2 FQGNSA. The CDR3 length is 15 residues. V gave up 0 bases and J gave up 5 bases; unmatched junction bases: 5. The CDR3 reads CASSLAASSGETQYF. The CDR3 region has the DNA TGTGCCAGCAGCTTAGCAGCTTCTAGCGGGGAGACCCAGTACTTC.

The chain has TRBV20-1 and TRBJ2-3, with D possibly TRBD1 on 6 matching bases. Germline V gives CDR1 DFQATT, CDR2 SNEGSKA (reference sequence). V was cut by 0 bases and J by 1 base, with 11 bases left in between. CDR3 size: 15 residues. The CDR3 DNA reads TGCAGTGCTAGAGATCTGAGACAGGGCACAGATACGCAGTATTTT. It yields the protein CSARDLRQGTDTQYF.

The chain carries TRBV6-1 and TRBJ2-7, with D possibly being TRBD1 (6 bases). Trimming took off 7 bases at V and 4 bases at J, with 11 bases between the two ends. Germline lookup yields CDR1 MNHNS and CDR2 SASEGT. The CDR3 sequence is 12 residues long. The CDR3 coding sequence is TGTGCCAGCAAATTAGGACAGTACGAGCAGTACTTC. Translating gives CASKLGQYEQYF.

The chain is built from TRBV19 and TRBJ2-3; the D is unclear. The CDR3 runs 13 residues. Germline CDR1 is LNHDA and CDR2 is SQIVND (reference sequence). V gave up 5 bases and J gave up 3 bases, with 9 bases separating them. The CDR3 DNA follows: TGTGCCAGTAGTTCAGTTGTGACAGATACGCAGTATTTT. Residues: CASSSVVTDTQYF.

This clonotype was seen once. V gene TRBV7-6 combines with J gene TRBJ2-3; 9 bases map to TRBD1. Germline assignment: CDR1 SGHVS and CDR2 FNYEAQ. This CDR3 is 15 amino acids long. V trimming: 5 bases; J trimming: 1 base; junction bases outside the gene matches: 4. CDR3 coding DNA: TGTGCCAGCAGCCGAGGGACAGGGCGCACAGATACGCAGTATTTT. It yields the protein CASSRGTGRTDTQYF.

With respect to this clonotype: One junction end disagrees with the germline gene, perhaps due to a read error. The chain joins TRBV6-1 to TRBJ1-5; 7 bases line up with TRBD1. The CDR3 is made up of 14 amino acids. Per germline, CDR1 MNHNS and CDR2 SASEGT. The CDR3 sequence is CASTHRQGNRPQHF. The CDR3 DNA reads as TGTGCCAGCACCCACCGACAGGGCAATCGGCCCCAGCATTTT.

This clonotype occurred a few times. J is TRBJ1-2 and V is TRBV2, with 9 bases matching TRBD1. V dropped 4 bases and J dropped 5; count of bases not matched to a gene: 2. Germline values: CDR1 SNHLY, CDR2 FYNNEI. The CDR3 contains 13 residues. CDR3 nucleotide sequence: TGTGCCAGCAGTGGGGGGACAGGGTATGGCTACACCTTC. It codes for CASSGGTGYGYTF.

This chain joins TRBV24-1 and TRBJ1-5, with 9 bases that match TRBD1. CDR3 length: 15 amino acids. Looked up from germline, CDR1 is KGHDR and CDR2 is SFDVKD. Trimming removed 3 bases from V and 3 bases from J; junction bases left unmatched: 2. CDR3 region: CATSDGQGLNQPQHF. The CDR3 DNA reads TGTGCCACCAGTGATGGACAGGGGCTCAATCAGCCCCAGCATTTT.

This clonotype was counted a few times. The rearrangement joins TRBV6-1 to TRBJ1-6; a weak D match, TRBD1 (6 bases). The germline V and J ends were trimmed by 5 bases and 9 bases, with 17 bases remaining between them. The germline V gene has CDR1 MNHNS and CDR2 SASEGT. This CDR3 comprises 15 residues. The CDR3 spells CASSPWTELSSPLHF. CDR3 coding DNA: TGTGCCAGCAGTCCTTGGACAGAACTTAGTTCACCCCTCCACTTT.

V usage is TRBV24-1 and J usage is TRBJ1-1, with a possible D match to TRBD1 (5 bases). The germline V gene encodes CDR1 KGHDR and CDR2 SFDVKD. Deletions cut 4 bases from V and 4 bases from J, with 12 bases between. The length of the CDR3 is 14 residues. The CDR3 DNA sequence: TGTGCCACCAGTGACAGGGCATCGGGCACTGAAGCTTTCTTT. It is translated as CATSDRASGTEAFF.

The chain links TRBV6-1 to TRBJ1-5, with D possibly being TRBD1 (6 bases). V was pared by 6 bases and J by 7 bases, with 31 bases between. This CDR3 region has 19 residues. Germline loops: CDR1 MNHNS, CDR2 SASEGT. The CDR3 sequence is CASRRSHLQGQGIRQPQHF. DNA for the CDR3: TGTGCCAGCAGGAGGAGCCATCTACAGGGCCAAGGGATTCGGCAGCCCCAGCATTTT.

The V call is TRBV10-3, the J call TRBJ1-5; a possible D gene is TRBD1 (5 bases). In germline, CDR1 is ENHRY, CDR2 SYGVKD. CDR3 length: 13 residues. V lost 6 bases, J lost 7 bases, and 13 bases lay in between. The CDR3 region has the DNA TGTGCCATCAGGCAGGGTCAAGGCCAGCCCCAGCATTTT. Translated, it gives CAIRQGQGQPQHF.

In this sample, this clonotype turned up a few times. The rearrangement joins TRBV6-4 to TRBJ2-2, with 12 bases fitting TRBD2. The germline CDR1 and CDR2 sequences are MRHNA and SNTAGT. Unmatched junction bases numbered 5, after V lost 3 bases and J lost 6 bases. The CDR3 has 16 amino acids. CDR3 DNA: TGTGCCAGCAGTGAAAGGACTAGCGGGGCGCCCGGGGAGCTGTTTTTT. It specifies CASSERTSGAPGELFF.

The gene calls are TRBV30 and TRBJ1-1, with D perhaps matching TRBD1 (5 bases). This CDR3 is 14 amino acids long. CDR1 is GTSNPN, CDR2 SVGIG, per germline (reference sequence). Between the trimmed V and J ends, which lost 6 bases and 3 bases, there was a span of 17 bases. The CDR3 sequence is CACRPGRSDTEAFF. The CDR3 DNA sequence: TGTGCCTGCCGTCCGGGACGGAGCGACACTGAAGCTTTCTTT. Full variable domain (outside the CDR3, taken from reference TRBV30 and TRBJ1-1): SQTIHQWPATLVQPVGSPLSLECTVEGTSNPNLYWYRQAAGRGLQLLFYSVGIGQISSEVPQNLSASRPQDRQFILSSKKLLLSDSGFYLCACRPGRSDTEAFFGQGTRLTVV.

This sequence joins TRBV2 and TRBJ2-1, with TRBD1 matching over 10 bases. Germline V CDR1 and CDR2: SNHLY, FYNNEI. The CDR3 is 14 amino acids. The J segment lost 4 bases and the V segment lost 4 bases, leaving 1 base of the junction unmatched. The CDR3 here is CASSGDRGYNEQFF. In DNA form, the CDR3 reads TGTGCCAGCAGTGGGGACAGGGGATACAATGAGCAGTTCTTC. The full variable domain, in which reference TRBV2 and TRBJ2-1 provide the parts outside the CDR3, is EPEVTQTPSHQVTQMGQEVILRCVPISNHLYFYWYRQILGQKVEFLVSFYNNEISEKSEIFDDQFSVERPDGSNFTLKIRSTKLEDSAMYFCASSGDRGYNEQFFGPGTRLTVL.

This clonotype was counted a single time. This chain joins TRBV20-1 and TRBJ2-1; 8 positions match TRBD1. Germline CDR1 DFQATT, CDR2 SNEGSKA (reference sequence). The CDR3 length is 15 residues. Unmatched junction bases numbered 5, after V lost 0 bases and J lost 4 bases. The CDR3 protein is CSARDRDRRYNEQFF. The CDR3 DNA sequence: TGCAGTGCTAGAGATCGGGACAGGCGATACAATGAGCAGTTCTTC.

J is TRBJ1-1 and V is TRBV15; D not resolved. The V gene's germline CDR1 is LNHNV and CDR2 YYDKDF (reference sequence). V lost 2 bases and J lost 1, with 11 bases in between. CDR3 length equals 15 residues. CDR3 sequence reads: CATSRLKDRNTEAFF. The CDR3 bases are TGTGCCACCAGCAGATTAAAGGACCGGAACACTGAAGCTTTCTTT.

There are a few counts of this clonotype. The rearrangement joins TRBV15 to TRBJ1-6, with D possibly TRBD1 on 5 matching bases. The V end was cut by 1 base, the J end by 7 bases, with 17 bases between. The CDR3 extends over 17 amino acids. From germline, CDR1 is LNHNV and CDR2 YYDKDF (reference sequence). CDR3 in DNA: TGTGCCACCAGCAGAGGGACCGGGGCCCCCGCAAATTCACCCCTCCACTTT. This gives the protein CATSRGTGAPANSPLHF.

The chain links TRBV24-1 to TRBJ1-2; 7 bases agree with TRBD1. The CDR3 loop spans 15 amino acids. The germline V gene has CDR1 KGHDR and CDR2 SFDVKD. V lost 3 bases, J lost 5 bases, and 8 bases stayed unmatched. This CDR3 reads CATSDPGRGIYGYTF. CDR3 nucleotide sequence: TGTGCCACCAGTGATCCCGGCAGGGGGATTTATGGCTACACCTTC.

This clonotype has only a few counts. V usage is TRBV30 and J usage is TRBJ2-7, with TRBD1 matching 11 bases. The CDR3 has 13 amino acids. CDR1 GTSNPN and CDR2 SVGIG come from the germline V gene (reference sequence). The V gene end was trimmed by 5 bases and the J gene end by 8 bases; junction bases not matched to a gene: 8. This CDR3 reads CAWDLDRGRQQYF. The CDR3 region has the DNA TGTGCCTGGGACCTGGACAGGGGGCGTCAGCAGTACTTC.

V gene TRBV2 combines with J gene TRBJ2-1; 8 bases match TRBD1. V dropped 7 bases and J dropped 5; count of bases not matched to a gene: 7. Germline lookup yields CDR1 SNHLY and CDR2 FYNNEI. The CDR3 consists of 14 residues. The CDR3 DNA reads as TGTGCCAGCAACAACAGGGGGGCTGACAATGAGCAGTTCTTC. Amino acids: CASNNRGADNEQFF.

The chain uses TRBV6-4 and TRBJ2-2, with 7 bases matching TRBD1. The CDR3 spans 14 residues. Losses at the gene ends were 4 bases for V and 5 bases for J; bases not matched to a gene: 4. Germline V gene lookup returns CDR1 MRHNA and CDR2 SNTAGT. The CDR3 sequence is CASSARGLTGELFF. CDR3 coding DNA: TGTGCCAGCAGTGCCAGGGGGTTGACCGGGGAGCTGTTTTTT.

V and J are TRBV7-8 and TRBJ2-3, with D perhaps TRBD2 (6 bases). This CDR3 comprises 14 residues. The germline V and J ends were trimmed by 4 bases and 4 bases, with 12 bases remaining between them. CDR1 and CDR2 from the germline V gene are SGHVS and FQNEAQ. The chain's CDR3 is CASSSTEGADTQYF. CDR3 nucleotides: TGTGCCAGCAGCTCAACGGAGGGTGCAGATACGCAGTATTTT. Combining the CDR3 with reference TRBV7-8 and TRBJ2-3 gives the whole variable domain GAGVSQSPRYKVAKRGQDVALRCDPISGHVSLFWYQQALGQGPEFLTYFQNEAQLDKSGLPSDRFFAERPEGSVSTLKIQRTQQEDSAVYLCASSSTEGADTQYFGPGTRLTVL.

This rearrangement joins TRBV11-3 to TRBJ2-1, with a possible D match to TRBD2 (6 bases). This CDR3 is built from 15 residues. V was clipped by 1 base and J by 7 bases, with 14 bases between them. In germline, CDR1 is SGHNT, CDR2 YENEEA. CDR3 sequence: CASSLVGGLTNEQFF. The CDR3, as DNA: TGTGCCAGCAGCTTAGTTGGGGGACTTACTAATGAGCAGTTCTTC. Using reference TRBV11-3 and TRBJ2-1 for the parts outside the CDR3, the full variable domain is EAGVVQSPRYKIIEKKQPVAFWCNPISGHNTLYWYLQNLGQGPELLIRYENEEAVDDSQLPKDRFSAERLKGVDSTLKIQPAELGDSAVYLCASSLVGGLTNEQFFGPGTRLTVL.